Reported below is one T cell receptor beta chain. At least ten counts were recorded for this clonotype. Its target antigen remains unknown. No qualities accompany the bases; no much larger clone lies one base away. According to the germline V gene, CDR1 reads SGHTA and CDR2 reads FQGNSA. Germline trimming amounts to 1 base on V and 3 bases on J, with 5 as the count of junction bases outside the gene matches. Including cysteine and phenylalanine, the CDR3 has 17 amino acids. CDR3 DNA only is kept here, 51 bases in frame from base 1. The data belong to a study of T cell repertoires in cytomegalovirus infection (dated by TCRdb to the late 2010s). With regard to the full study: Because public TCR beta signatures pointed to carriage of CMV infection together with the matching HLA type, the HLA type of each donor mattered for the analysis.

The full study reports these points: In both this cohort and an independent cohort of 352 donors, the cumulative frequency of public TCR beta family members distinguished carriers of CMV infection plus the relevant HLA type. In the ex vivo response, HLA-C-restricted CMV-specific TCR beta clonotypes were dominant, and in two of eight donors the single most frequent clonotype came from this HLA-C-restricted group.

The instrument given in TCRdb is Illumina HiSeq 1500. TCRdb reanalyzed the raw reads on its own, using fastp at Q25 for trimming and MiXCR for clone calling, and kept in-frame beta chains. Rows with a matching CDR3 protein are joined into one entry that keeps the most common DNA and genes. Across this sample there are some 200,000 distinct CDR3 sequences, with approximately 9.7% seen only once. The ten largest clones represent about 5% of the sample. The sequenced sample consisted of PBMCs. The origin of this receptor is a human donor in good health (CMV status not recorded). Some clones in this sample may be carry-over from other donors' samples. Rearrangement joined TRBV7-2 to TRBJ2-4, with 11 junctional bases fitting TRBD1. The CDR3 reads as follows: CASSLVGGTGGKNIQYF. Here is the DNA: TGTGCCAGCAGCTTAGTCGGGGGGACAGGGGGCAAAAACATTCAGTACTTC.